This TCR beta chain was profiled in a study of graft-versus-host responses after intestinal transplantation. Some clones are missing from TCRdb's copy, which holds only in-frame ones; the method was immunoSEQ multiplex PCR. The top ten hold over 1.1% of the sample, which has 75,000 to 100,000 clones, 86% seen once. Trimming shortened V by 2 bases and J by 7 bases, and 6 bases separated the two germline ends. The CDR3 is 13 residues long. Germline V gene data show CDR1 as MDHEN and CDR2 as SYDVKM. The specimen was PBMCs, collected 255 days after intestinal transplant. V is TRBV28 and J is TRBJ1-6; D is unclear. This sequence was found in a human patient who received an intestinal transplant, so some T cells may come from the graft donor. CDR3 loop: CASSLGQNSPLHF. The CDR3 DNA follows: TGTGCCAGCAGTTTAGGGCAGAATTCACCCCTCCACTTT.